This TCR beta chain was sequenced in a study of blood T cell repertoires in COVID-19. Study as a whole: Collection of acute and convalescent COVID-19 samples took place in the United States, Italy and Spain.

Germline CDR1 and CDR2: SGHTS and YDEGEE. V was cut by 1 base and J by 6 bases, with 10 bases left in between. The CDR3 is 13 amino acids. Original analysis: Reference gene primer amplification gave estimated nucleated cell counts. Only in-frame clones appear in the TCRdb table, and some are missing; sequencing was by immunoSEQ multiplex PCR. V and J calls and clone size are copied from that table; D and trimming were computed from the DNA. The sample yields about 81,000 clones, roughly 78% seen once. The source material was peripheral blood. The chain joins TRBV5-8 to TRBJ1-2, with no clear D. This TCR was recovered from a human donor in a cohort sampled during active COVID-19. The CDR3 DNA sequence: TGTGCCAGCAGCTTGTATGTAGAGAATGGCTACACCTTC. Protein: CASSLYVENGYTF.